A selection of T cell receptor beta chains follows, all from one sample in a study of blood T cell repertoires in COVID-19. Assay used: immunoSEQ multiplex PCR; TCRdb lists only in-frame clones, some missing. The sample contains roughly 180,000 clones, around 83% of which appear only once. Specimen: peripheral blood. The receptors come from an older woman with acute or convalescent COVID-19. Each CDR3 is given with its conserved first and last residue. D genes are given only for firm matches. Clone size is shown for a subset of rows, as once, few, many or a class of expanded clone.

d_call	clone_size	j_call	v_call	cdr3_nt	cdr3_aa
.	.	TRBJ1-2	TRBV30	TGTGCCTGGACGAACAAGGAGAACTATGGCTACACCTTC	CAWTNKENYGYTF
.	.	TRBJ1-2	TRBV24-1	TGTGCCACCAGTGATCCACCCGGGACAGGCTACACCTTC	CATSDPPGTGYTF
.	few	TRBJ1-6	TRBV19	TGTGCCAGTAGTGGGAATTCCTATAGGGGGTATAATTCACCCCTCCACTTT	CASSGNSYRGYNSPLHF
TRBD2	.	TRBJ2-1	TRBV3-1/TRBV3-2	TGTGCCAGCAGCCAAGGGTGGGAGGGCCATGAGCAGTTCTTC	CASSQGWEGHEQFF
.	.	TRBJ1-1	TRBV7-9	TGTGCCAGCAGCCGAACCCCGCCGGGATCCACTGAAGCTTTCTTT	CASSRTPPGSTEAFF
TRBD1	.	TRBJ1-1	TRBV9	TGTGCCAGCAGCGTAGGAACAGGGGTTGACGCTTTCTTT	CASSVGTGVDAFF
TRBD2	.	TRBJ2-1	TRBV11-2	TGTGCCAGCAGCTTAGGGGGACTAGCGGGAAGGAATGAGCAGTTCTTC	CASSLGGLAGRNEQFF
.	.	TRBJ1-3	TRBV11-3	TGTGCCAGCAGCTCCTTGACAGGCCTCTCTGGAAACACCATATATTTT	CASSSLTGLSGNTIYF
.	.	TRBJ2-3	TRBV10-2	TGCGCCAGCAGTGAGTCCACGGTCTCCACAGATACGCAGTATTTT	CASSESTVSTDTQYF
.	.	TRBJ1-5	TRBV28	TGTGCCAGTCGGGGTAGAATCAATCAGCCCCAGCATTTT	CASRGRINQPQHF
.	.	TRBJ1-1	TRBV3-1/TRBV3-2	TGTGCCTCATCATGGGGGCAGGTGAACACTGAAGCTTTCTTT	CASSWGQVNTEAFF
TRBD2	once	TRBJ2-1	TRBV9	TGTGCCAGCAGCGTAGTAGCGGGAGTCAATGAGCAGTTCTTC	CASSVVAGVNEQFF
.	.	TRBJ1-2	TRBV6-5	TGTGCCAGCAGGGCCGGAGTAGGAACGCGGGGTGGCTACACCTTC	CASRAGVGTRGGYTF
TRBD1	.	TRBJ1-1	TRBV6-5	TGTGCCAGCAGTTACCTCGAGGGACAGGGCTTAACTGAAGCTTTCTTT	CASSYLEGQGLTEAFF
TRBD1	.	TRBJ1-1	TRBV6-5	TGTGCCGGGAACAGGGGGCCGAGGAACACTGAAGCTTTCTTT	CAGNRGPRNTEAFF
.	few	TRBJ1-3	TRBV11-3	TGTGCCAGCAGGCAAAACCCCGGGGATTCTGGAAACACCATATATTTT	CASRQNPGDSGNTIYF
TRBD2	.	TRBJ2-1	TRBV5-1	TGCGCCAGCAGCTTCCTAGCGGGAGCAAACAATGAGCAGTTCTTC	CASSFLAGANNEQFF
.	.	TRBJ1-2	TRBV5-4	TGTGCCAGCAGCTTTATACGGGGAGGAGACTATGGCTACACCTTC	CASSFIRGGDYGYTF
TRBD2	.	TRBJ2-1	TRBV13	TGTGCCAGCAGCTTGACTAGCGGGCGCTCCTACAATGAGCAGTTCTTC	CASSLTSGRSYNEQFF
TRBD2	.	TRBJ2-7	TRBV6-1	TGTGCCAGCAGTGAAATGATTAGCGGGAGTTCTTACGAGCAGTACTTC	CASSEMISGSSYEQYF
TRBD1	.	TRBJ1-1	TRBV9	TGTGCCAGCAGCGTAGGGCAGGGGGCTAAAGCTTTCTTT	CASSVGQGAKAFF
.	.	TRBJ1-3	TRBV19	TGTGCCAGTAGAAGGGAGTCTGGAAACACCATATATTTT	CASRRESGNTIYF